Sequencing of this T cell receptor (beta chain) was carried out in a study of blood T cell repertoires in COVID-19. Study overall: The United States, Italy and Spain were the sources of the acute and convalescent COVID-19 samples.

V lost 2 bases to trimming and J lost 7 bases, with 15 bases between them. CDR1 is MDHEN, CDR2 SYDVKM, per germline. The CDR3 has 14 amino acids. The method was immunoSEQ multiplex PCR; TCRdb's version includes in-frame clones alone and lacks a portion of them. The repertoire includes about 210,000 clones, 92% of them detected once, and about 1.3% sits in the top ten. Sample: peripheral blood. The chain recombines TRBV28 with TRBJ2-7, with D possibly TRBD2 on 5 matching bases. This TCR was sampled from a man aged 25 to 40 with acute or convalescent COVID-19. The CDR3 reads CASSLIRGLWEQYF. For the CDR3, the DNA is TGTGCCAGCAGTTTAATACGGGGTCTTTGGGAGCAGTACTTC.